This T cell receptor (beta chain) was captured in a study of blood T cell repertoires in COVID-19. Original processing notes: Amplified reference gene primers provided the basis for estimating nucleated cell counts. The data were produced by immunoSEQ multiplex PCR, yet TCRdb's version contains in-frame clones alone and is incomplete. For V, J and clone size, that table is used; D and trimming come from the DNA. This table holds under 350,000 clones, around 88% found once. Germline CDR1 is SGHRS and CDR2 is YFSETQ. The CDR3 has 14 residues. V was cut by 4 bases and J by 4 bases, with 14 bases left in between.

This sequence joins TRBV5-1 and TRBJ2-5; possible D gene TRBD2, 5 bases. The clonotype was recovered from a man aged 40-50 years with acute or convalescent COVID-19. The sequenced sample consisted of peripheral blood. The CDR3 region has the DNA TGCGCCAGCAGCCCCCCAGCGGCGGGAGAGACCCAGTACTTC. It translates to CASSPPAAGETQYF.